This TCR beta chain is drawn from a study of blood T cells in healthy people across ages. Broader study findings: Versus aged donors, long-lived donors had higher diversity and more naive CD4+ cells.

This clonotype is a singleton in its sample. Its antigen is still unknown. A clone one base away is much larger, so this may be a read error. The germline V gene encodes CDR1 SQVTM and CDR2 ANQGSEA. CDR3 length: 11 amino acids. Through a sample-barcoded 5' primer and a J-beta primer mix, a second PCR was run for roughly 6 to 11 cycles. TCRdb reanalysed the 5' RACE reads using MiXCR and keeps one entry per CDR3 protein. Here the sample spans some 880,000 distinct CDR3 sequences, roughly 40% being singletons. The V call is TRBV29-1, the J call TRBJ1-2; TRBD1 is a possible D gene (5 bases). The specimen was blood. This receptor was taken from a man in his late teens or twenties in good health. The CDR3 DNA sequence: TGCAGCATTGAGGGGACGGTTGGCTACACCTTC. This translates into CSIEGTVGYTF.